Below are 21 T cell receptor beta chains sequenced from a single sample in a study of post-analysis software for immune sequencing data. General study points: Patients used about 5 TRBV segments, including TRBV5-6, TRBV5-1 and TRBV20-1, more often than controls.

Built from TCR beta cDNA, the libraries had unique molecular identifiers in them. Each CDR3 protein is one row after TCRdb ran MiXCR on the PCR reads. This table holds fewer than 550,000 distinct CDR3 sequences, 30% to 40% found once. Their antigens remain unidentified. Material: blood. All receptors derive from a girl aged 2-17 years with multiple sclerosis.

The chain is built from TRBV9 and TRBJ1-2, with TRBD1 matching over 10 bases. The CDR3 covers 17 residues. Germline V gene data show CDR1 as SGDLS and CDR2 as YYNGEE. V trimming: 3 bases; J trimming: 1 base; junction bases outside the gene matches: 9. CDR3 sequence (DNA): TGTGCCAGCAGCGCCCGATATGGACAGGGGGGTAACTATGGCTACACCTTC. This encodes CASSARYGQGGNYGYTF.

V gene TRBV20-1 combines with J gene TRBJ2-3; weak D call: TRBD1 (6 bases). CDR1 and CDR2 (germline): DFQATT, SNEGSKA (reference sequence). Trimming removed 6 bases from V and 4 bases from J, with 14 bases in between. This CDR3 has 13 amino acids. The CDR3 loop is CSARRGNPDTQYF. The CDR3, as DNA: TGCAGTGCCAGAAGGGGGAACCCAGATACGCAGTATTTT.

This chain joins TRBV19 and TRBJ2-1; D assignment may be TRBD1 or TRBD2 (5 bases each). Looked up from germline, CDR1 is LNHDA and CDR2 is SQIVND (reference sequence). CDR3 length: 16 amino acids. V was cut by 1 base and J by 4 bases, with 14 bases left in between. The CDR3 DNA reads TGTGCCAGTAGTATAGGAGGGACGGCTCGTTACAATGAGCAGTTCTTC. Amino acid sequence: CASSIGGTARYNEQFF.

This clonotype was seen a single time. V usage is TRBV7-2 and J usage is TRBJ1-2; D is uncertain. V was trimmed by 1 base and J by 5 bases, leaving 11 bases between them. Germline CDR1 SGHTA, CDR2 FQGNSA. This CDR3 comprises 14 residues. The CDR3 spells CASSLDGSLYGYTF. The CDR3 region has the DNA TGTGCCAGCAGCTTAGATGGTAGCCTTTATGGCTACACCTTC.

This chain links TRBV20-1 with TRBJ2-1, with 8 bases fitting TRBD2. CDR3 length: 14 residues. From germline, CDR1 is DFQATT and CDR2 SNEGSKA (reference sequence). The J segment lost 4 bases and the V segment lost 2 bases, leaving 4 bases of the junction unmatched. CDR3 region: CSARYGGAYNEQFF. The CDR3 DNA is TGCAGTGCTAGATACGGGGGGGCTTACAATGAGCAGTTCTTC.

This clonotype was seen a handful of times. The chain has TRBV5-5 and TRBJ2-5; D is ambiguous. The closer fit of TRBJ2-7 to the DNA end suggests the J call may be wrong. This CDR3 region has 13 residues. Germline CDR1 SGHKS, CDR2 YYEKEE (reference sequence). The CDR3, as DNA: TGTGCCAGCAGCTTGGTACTGCCCTACGAGCAGTACTTC. This encodes CASSLVLPYEQYF.

The chain is built from TRBV25-1 and TRBJ2-5; 11 nucleotides line up with TRBD2. Germline CDR1 reads MGHDK; CDR2 reads SYGVNS. Trimming cost V 6 bases and J 1 base; bases outside gene matches: 10. The CDR3 runs 17 residues. The CDR3 sequence is CASRGMTSGEIQETQYF. As DNA, the CDR3 is TGTGCCAGCAGGGGGATGACTAGCGGGGAGATCCAAGAGACCCAGTACTTC.

The chain carries TRBV12-3 or TRBV12-4 and TRBJ1-2, with 7 bases matching TRBD1. This CDR3 region has 14 residues. Losses at the gene ends were 1 base for V and 5 bases for J; bases not matched to a gene: 4. The CDR3 protein is CASSLVVTGYGYTF. CDR3 coding DNA: TGTGCCAGCAGTTTAGTAGTGACAGGGTATGGCTACACCTTC.

This chain uses TRBV5-1 with TRBJ1-4; 8 nucleotides agree with TRBD1. Trimming cost V 1 base and J 6 bases; bases outside gene matches: 5. The CDR3 has 15 amino acids. CDR1 is SGHRS and CDR2 is YFSETQ in the germline V gene. CDR3 DNA sequence: TGCGCCAGCAGCTTGTCTGGGACAGGATATGAAAAACTGTTTTTT. Protein product: CASSLSGTGYEKLFF.

The chain recombines TRBV6-1 with TRBJ2-1; 10 nucleotides align to TRBD2. The germline gives CDR1 MNHNS, CDR2 SASEGT. This CDR3 is 15 amino acids long. V gave up 6 bases and J gave up 7 bases; unmatched junction bases: 9. The CDR3 region has the DNA TGTGCCAGCAGGGATAGCGGGGGGACCCATAATGAGCAGTTCTTC. Amino acid sequence: CASRDSGGTHNEQFF.

V and J are TRBV20-1 and TRBJ2-7; 7 positions agree with TRBD2. Germline CDR1 DFQATT, CDR2 SNEGSKA (reference sequence). V lost 2 bases and J lost 2; bases outside the gene matches: 6. This CDR3 is 14 amino acids long. The CDR3 bases are TGCAGTGCTAGAAGGGAGGGATTGACCTACGAGCAGTACTTC. Encoded protein: CSARREGLTYEQYF.

This clonotype appeared once. The chain recombines TRBV20-1 with TRBJ2-5; TRBD1 aligns across 8 bases. The J call may be faulty, since TRBJ2-7 better matches the DNA end. This CDR3 is 12 amino acids long. Germline V gene sequence: CDR1 DFQATT, CDR2 SNEGSKA (reference sequence). The CDR3 DNA is TGCAGTGCTCTAACAGGGGGCTACGAGCAGTACTTC. Amino acid sequence: CSALTGGYEQYF.

This clonotype occurred a few times. The rearrangement uses TRBV28 and TRBJ2-7, with unresolved D. The germline gives CDR1 MDHEN, CDR2 SYDVKM. The V end was cut by 8 bases, the J end by 2 bases, with 13 bases between. The CDR3 has 13 amino acids. The CDR3 nucleotides are TGTGCCAGCTCCTCCTCGTACACCTACGAGCAGTACTTC. This translates into CASSSSYTYEQYF.

Only a few counts were recorded for this clonotype. The V gene is TRBV10-3, the J gene TRBJ2-1; either TRBD1 or TRBD2 may supply D (5 bases each). Germline V lookup: CDR1 ENHRY, CDR2 SYGVKD. The CDR3 is made up of 16 amino acids. Trimming took 0 bases from V and 8 from J, leaving 17 bases between them. The CDR3 loop reads CAISESPTGTRDEQFF. The CDR3 coding sequence is TGTGCCATCAGTGAGTCTCCCACCGGGACGAGGGATGAGCAGTTCTTC.

Comment on this clonotype: A single base separates this from a much larger clone, so it may be a read error. The rearrangement links TRBV12-3 or TRBV12-4 to TRBJ2-1; TRBD1 is a possible D gene (6 bases). The CDR3 length is 16 residues. The DNA of the CDR3 is TGTGCCGGCAGTGTGGCACAGGGCCTAATAGGTGATGAGCAGTTCTTC. This translates into CAGSVAQGLIGDEQFF.

This clonotype was seen a single time. The chain links TRBV5-1 to TRBJ2-1; D gene unclear. The CDR3 is made up of 14 amino acids. Trimming cost V 0 bases and J 7 bases, with 11 bases left between them. CDR1 and CDR2 (germline): SGHRS, YFSETQ. In DNA form, the CDR3 reads TGCGCCAGCAGCTTGGGGAGCCGTGGGAATGAGCAGTTCTTC. It specifies CASSLGSRGNEQFF.

The chain carries TRBV11-2 and TRBJ2-7, with a possible D match to TRBD1 (6 bases). Trimming left V 2 bases short and J 2 bases short, with 19 bases between. The CDR3 spans 17 residues. Germline V lookup: CDR1 SGHAT, CDR2 FQNNGV. In DNA form, the CDR3 reads TGTGCCAGCAGCTTAACGGCTGGGGGCGGCCAAACCTACGAGCAGTACTTC. It yields the protein CASSLTAGGGQTYEQYF.

This clonotype turned up a few times. This chain joins TRBV9 and TRBJ1-2; 7 bases match TRBD1. This CDR3 contains 14 residues. CDR1 and CDR2 from the germline V gene are SGDLS and YYNGEE. Trimming at V came to 2 bases and at J to 3 bases, leaving 4 bases not matched to a gene. CDR3 nucleotides: TGTGCCAGCAGCGTCCACGACAGGGACTATGGCTACACCTTC. Protein sequence: CASSVHDRDYGYTF.

This clonotype was seen only a few times. This sequence joins TRBV5-4 and TRBJ2-5; D call uncertain. Germline V gene data show CDR1 as SGHNT and CDR2 as YYREEE (reference sequence). V lost 2 bases and J 4 bases, leaving 12 bases between the germline ends. The CDR3 loop spans 14 amino acids. The CDR3 DNA follows: TGTGCCAGCAGCTTTGCCGCACACGGAGAGACCCAGTACTTC. This translates into CASSFAAHGETQYF.

This clonotype was detected only a few times. The CDR3, as DNA: TGCAGTGCTAGATCCCCAGGGGTCAATCAGCCCCAGCATTTT. Translation gives CSARSPGVNQPQHF. J is TRBJ1-5 and V is TRBV20-1, with a weak D call TRBD1 (6 bases). Trimming left V 2 bases short and J 3 bases short, with 11 bases between. Looked up from germline, CDR1 is DFQATT and CDR2 is SNEGSKA (reference sequence). CDR3 length: 14 amino acids.

J is TRBJ2-7 and V is TRBV7-2; unclear D gene. The CDR3 contains 15 residues. Per the germline V gene, CDR1 is SGHTA and CDR2 is FQGNSA. The V gene lost 1 base and the J gene lost 1 base, with 11 bases spanning the gap. Here the CDR3 DNA reads TGTGCCAGCAGCTTAGATTTGCACAGATCCTACGAGCAGTACTTC. Translating gives CASSLDLHRSYEQYF.